A single sample is the source of the 30 T cell receptor beta chains below, sequenced in a study of cytomegalovirus exposure and HLA in healthy donors. The PCR made use of 60 Vbeta and 13 Jbeta primers. This table comes from immunoSEQ multiplex PCR, and its TCRdb copy is limited to in-frame clones, with some not included. The sample has 100,000 to 150,000 clones, about 71% seen once. Sequencing was carried out using PBMCs. These receptors came from a woman in her fifties or sixties in good health and CMV-seropositive.

This chain connects TRBV27 to TRBJ2-7; weak D call: TRBD2 (5 bases). This CDR3 is built from 13 residues. Per germline, CDR1 MNHEY and CDR2 SMNVEV (reference sequence). The V gene lost 1 base and the J gene lost 3 bases, with 7 bases spanning the gap. The CDR3 sequence: CASSLFRGYEQYF. CDR3 nucleotides: TGTGCCAGCAGTTTATTTCGGGGCTACGAGCAGTACTTC.

This clone was observed a few times. This rearrangement joins TRBV9 to TRBJ2-2, with TRBD1 as a possible D gene (6 bases). V gave up 5 bases and J gave up 5 bases, with 16 bases separating them. Germline CDR1 SGDLS, CDR2 YYNGEE. The CDR3 runs 15 residues. In nucleotides, the CDR3 is TGTGCCAGCAGTGGATTGAGGGGGTGGACCGGGGAGCTGTTTTTT. This sequence encodes CASSGLRGWTGELFF.

The chain joins TRBV9 to TRBJ1-2; 7 nucleotides line up with TRBD1. The CDR3 spans 16 residues. V was pared by 0 bases and J by 4 bases, with 9 bases of the junction left unmatched. Per the germline V gene, CDR1 is SGDLS and CDR2 is YYNGEE. This CDR3 is CASSVATETGIYGYTF. Written as DNA, the CDR3 is TGTGCCAGCAGCGTAGCTACGGAGACAGGGATCTATGGCTACACCTTC.

This clone was picked up one time. The V and J genes are TRBV5-1 and TRBJ1-2; 12 bases match TRBD1. This CDR3 is built from 16 residues. Trimming removed 5 bases from V and 8 bases from J; junction bases left unmatched: 13. The germline gives CDR1 SGHRS, CDR2 YFSETQ. The CDR3 DNA sequence: TGCGCCAGCAGGGGAGACCTGGGACAGGGGGCTGAAGGCTACACCTTC. Its translation is CASRGDLGQGAEGYTF.

This rearrangement joins TRBV5-1 to TRBJ2-1, with a possible D match to TRBD2 (5 bases). This CDR3 comprises 13 residues. The V gene lost 4 bases and the J gene lost 10 bases, with 15 bases spanning the gap. Looked up from germline, CDR1 is SGHRS and CDR2 is YFSETQ. CDR3 nucleotide sequence: TGCGCCAGCAGCCTACTGCCTACGGGGGAGCAGTTCTTC. It is translated as CASSLLPTGEQFF.

This clone is a singleton in its sample. The chain links TRBV27 to TRBJ1-2; 9 bases are shared with TRBD1. Germline CDR1 MNHEY, CDR2 SMNVEV (reference sequence). The CDR3 spans 17 residues. V lost 6 bases to trimming and J lost 4 bases; unmatched junction nucleotides: 15. DNA of the CDR3: TGTGCCAGCAGCCCTAGGACAGGGGTGAATGTGGTCTATGGCTACACCTTC. Protein: CASSPRTGVNVVYGYTF.

The rearrangement links TRBV9 to TRBJ1-2; 9 bases fit TRBD1. Per the germline V gene, CDR1 is SGDLS and CDR2 is YYNGEE. V was pared by 2 bases and J by 6 bases, with 14 bases of the junction left unmatched. The CDR3 contains 17 residues. The CDR3: CASSVTPVGTGRNGYTF. CDR3 sequence (DNA): TGTGCCAGCAGCGTGACTCCGGTCGGGACAGGGAGGAATGGCTACACCTTC.

This chain connects TRBV2 to TRBJ1-1, with TRBD1 as a possible D gene (6 bases). This CDR3 contains 11 residues. Germline V gene sequence: CDR1 SNHLY, CDR2 FYNNEI. V lost 6 bases to trimming and J lost 9 bases, with 11 bases between them. CDR3 nucleotides: TGTGCCAGCAGACGACAGGAGAAAGCTTTCTTT. Its translation is CASRRQEKAFF.

This chain uses TRBV19 with TRBJ1-1, with D unresolved. CDR3 length: 14 residues. The germline CDR1 and CDR2 sequences are LNHDA and SQIVND (reference sequence). Trimming left V 1 base short and J 4 bases short, with 10 bases between. The CDR3: CASSIAPRSTEAFF. As DNA, the CDR3 is TGTGCCAGTAGTATAGCCCCGAGGAGCACTGAAGCTTTCTTT.

J is TRBJ1-5 and V is TRBV6-4, with D hard to call. Germline CDR1 MRHNA, CDR2 SNTAGT. The CDR3 covers 13 residues. V was pared by 4 bases and J by 4 bases, with 8 bases between. The CDR3 sequence is CASSAGGNQPQHF. CDR3 coding DNA: TGTGCCAGCAGTGCTGGAGGTAATCAGCCCCAGCATTTT.

V is TRBV6-1 and J is TRBJ1-3, with no clear D. This CDR3 has 16 amino acids. Trimming cost V 3 bases and J 0 bases, with 12 bases left between them. Germline V CDR1 and CDR2: MNHNS, SASEGT. The CDR3 reads CASSEIPPISGNTIYF. The CDR3 nucleotides read TGTGCCAGCAGTGAGATTCCCCCTATCTCTGGAAACACCATATATTTT.

This chain uses TRBV19 with TRBJ2-1; D is ambiguous. V shed 10 bases and J shed 6 bases, with 16 bases lying between them. Germline V CDR1 and CDR2: LNHDA, SQIVND (reference sequence). CDR3 length: 13 amino acids. CDR3 in amino acids: CATTMTASNEQFF. The CDR3 DNA reads as TGTGCCACCACGATGACCGCTAGCAATGAGCAGTTCTTC.

The genes are TRBV5-4 and TRBJ1-2; 11 bases are shared with TRBD1. Germline loops: CDR1 SGHNT, CDR2 YYREEE (reference sequence). Trimming took 4 bases from V and 1 from J; bases not matched to a gene: 9. The CDR3 is made up of 17 amino acids. CDR3 nucleotide sequence: TGTGCCAGCAGCGATCGGGCGGGACAGGGGGTTAACTATGGCTACACCTTC. Protein product: CASSDRAGQGVNYGYTF.

As regards this clone: An end of the junction does not agree with germline; a read error may underlie this. The chain employs TRBV7-9 and TRBJ1-2; D possibly corresponds to TRBD1 (6 bases). CDR1 and CDR2 from the germline V gene are SEHNR and FQNEAQ (reference sequence). The CDR3 loop spans 16 amino acids. As DNA, the CDR3 is TGTTCCAGCAGCCAGGGGACGTCTGGGGGTCAGTATGGCTACACCTTC. Its protein product is CSSSQGTSGGQYGYTF.

The V gene is TRBV5-4, the J gene TRBJ2-7, with TRBD1 matching over 7 bases. CDR3 length equals 15 residues. With V trimmed by 4 bases and J by 2 bases, 9 bases remained unmatched. CDR1 and CDR2 (germline): SGHNT, YYREEE (reference sequence). CDR3 sequence: CASSDPTTGPYEQYF. The CDR3 DNA sequence: TGTGCCAGCAGCGACCCAACGACAGGGCCCTACGAGCAGTACTTC.

The chain combines TRBV13 with TRBJ2-7; D is ambiguous. There are 12 residues in the CDR3. Germline CDR1 is PRHDT and CDR2 is FYEKMQ (reference sequence). Between the trimmed V and J ends, which lost 5 bases and 0 bases, there was a span of 5 bases. Here the CDR3 DNA reads TGTGCCAGCAGCATTAGCTCCTACGAGCAGTACTTC. Amino acid sequence: CASSISSYEQYF. Based on the CDR3 plus reference TRBV13 and TRBJ2-7, the full variable domain is AAGVIQSPRHLIKEKRETATLKCYPIPRHDTVYWYQQGPGQDPQFLISFYEKMQSDKGSIPDRFSAQQFSDYHSELNMSSLELGDSALYFCASSISSYEQYFGPGTRLTVT.

This clone was found once. The chain recombines TRBV7-9 with TRBJ2-3; 9 bases line up with TRBD1. J lost 2 bases, V lost 6 bases, and 6 bases had no gene match. Germline V CDR1 and CDR2: SEHNR, FQNEAQ (reference sequence). The CDR3 is 15 residues long. CDR3 amino acids: CASSSGTGNTDTQYF. The CDR3 DNA follows: TGTGCCAGCAGTTCCGGGACAGGGAACACAGATACGCAGTATTTT.

The rearrangement joins TRBV4-1 to TRBJ1-5, with D hard to call. The germline V gene encodes CDR1 MGHRA and CDR2 YSYEKL. This CDR3 has 15 amino acids. V lost 0 bases, J lost 6 bases, and 12 bases lay in between. CDR3 protein: CASSQEGLRGQPQHF. CDR3 sequence (DNA): TGCGCCAGCAGCCAAGAGGGCCTACGTGGTCAGCCCCAGCATTTT.

The genes are TRBV19 and TRBJ2-7; TRBD1 agrees at 7 bases. V trimming: 6 bases; J trimming: 6 bases; junction bases outside the gene matches: 8. This CDR3 is 13 amino acids long. Germline V gives CDR1 LNHDA, CDR2 SQIVND (reference sequence). The CDR3 spells CASSPGTAGEQYF. Written as DNA, the CDR3 is TGTGCCAGTAGCCCCGGGACAGCCGGCGAGCAGTACTTC. The whole variable domain, remainder taken from reference TRBV19 and TRBJ2-7, is DGGITQSPKYLFRKEGQNVTLSCEQNLNHDAMYWYRQDPGQGLRLIYYSQIVNDFQKGDIAEGYSVSREKKESFPLTVTSAQKNPTAFYLCASSPGTAGEQYFGPGTRLTVT.

The chain links TRBV19 to TRBJ1-6; D remains ambiguous. V lost 3 bases, J lost 13 bases, and 16 bases lay in between. This CDR3 is 14 amino acids long. From germline, CDR1 is LNHDA and CDR2 SQIVND (reference sequence). CDR3 region: CASSIQRRQAPLHF. The CDR3 DNA is TGTGCCAGTAGTATCCAACGCCGCCAAGCGCCCCTCCACTTT.

The chain joins TRBV13 to TRBJ2-7; TRBD2 matches 8 bases. The V gene's germline CDR1 is PRHDT and CDR2 FYEKMQ (reference sequence). The V and J ends lost 6 bases and 1 base, in that order; junction bases with no gene match: 2. The CDR3 loop spans 13 amino acids. This CDR3 is CASRSGGSYEQYF. The CDR3 DNA sequence: TGTGCCAGCAGGAGCGGGGGATCCTACGAGCAGTACTTC.

The chain uses TRBV5-1 and TRBJ1-2; D gene uncertain. The CDR3 totals 13 residues. Germline CDR1 reads SGHRS; CDR2 reads YFSETQ. V lost 0 bases, J lost 7 bases, and 10 bases lay in between. This chain's CDR3 is CASSLEEGFGYTF. CDR3 bases: TGCGCCAGCAGCTTGGAAGAGGGTTTTGGCTACACCTTC.

The chain links TRBV6-5 to TRBJ1-5; D gene ambiguous. Per germline, CDR1 MNHEY and CDR2 SVGAGI. The V gene lost 0 bases and the J gene lost 8 bases, with 11 bases spanning the gap. The CDR3 is 14 amino acids. CDR3 sequence (DNA): TGTGCCAGCAGTTACTCCCAGAAATACGAGCCCCAGCATTTT. Its translation is CASSYSQKYEPQHF.

The CDR3 DNA reads as TGTGCCAGCAGCTTAGGCGACAGGGAAGCTTTCTTT. The encoded protein is CASSLGDREAFF. The rearrangement uses TRBV7-3 and TRBJ1-1; TRBD1 is a possible D gene (6 bases). Germline V lookup: CDR1 SGHTA, CDR2 FQGTGA. V dropped 2 bases and J dropped 8 bases, with 9 bases sitting between them. The CDR3 sequence is 12 residues long.

The sample holds one count of this clone. This chain links TRBV5-1 with TRBJ1-5; TRBD1 matches at 8 bases. CDR3 length: 14 amino acids. Germline CDR1 is SGHRS and CDR2 is YFSETQ. The ends lost 4 bases at V and 11 bases at J; junction bases unmatched: 11. DNA for the CDR3: TGCGCCAGCAGCCAGGGACAGGTGGGGGGGACCCAGCATTTT. As protein: CASSQGQVGGTQHF.

This clone was seen once. The CDR3 coding sequence is TGTGCCTGGAGTGCAAGACCTCCGGGGGAAAAACTGTTTTTT. As protein: CAWSARPPGEKLFF. The genes are TRBV30 and TRBJ1-4, with D unclear. This CDR3 region has 14 residues. CDR1 is GTSNPN, CDR2 SVGIG, per germline (reference sequence). V gave up 1 base and J gave up 8 bases, with 14 bases separating them.

This clone appeared once. The chain joins TRBV29-1 to TRBJ1-2; no clear D gene. CDR1 and CDR2 from the germline V gene are SQVTM and ANQGSEA. CDR3 length: 12 residues. V was shortened by 6 bases and J by 7 bases, with 15 bases between the two germline ends. CDR3 sequence reads: CSVAQTAPGYTF. DNA of the CDR3: TGCAGCGTCGCACAAACCGCCCCTGGCTACACCTTC.

This chain connects TRBV11-2 to TRBJ1-5, with 9 bases identical to TRBD1. Germline V gives CDR1 SGHAT, CDR2 FQNNGV. The CDR3 consists of 14 residues. J gave up 5 bases and V 5 bases, and 4 bases lay outside the gene matches. The CDR3 DNA reads as TGTGCCAGCAGCCCGGGACAGGGCCATCAGCCCCAGCATTTT. Translated, it gives CASSPGQGHQPQHF.

V gene TRBV7-8 combines with J gene TRBJ1-3; possibly TRBD1 for D (5 bases). The CDR3 contains 15 residues. Trimming left V 1 base short and J 4 bases short, with 11 bases between. Germline V gene data show CDR1 as SGHVS and CDR2 as FQNEAQ. The CDR3 region has the DNA TGTGCCAGCAGCTTAGGGCGGGGGAAAGGAAACACCATATATTTT. Translation: CASSLGRGKGNTIYF.

J is TRBJ1-4 and V is TRBV27; D is unresolved. Germline CDR1 MNHEY, CDR2 SMNVEV (reference sequence). The ends were cut back, 3 bases at V and 8 bases at J, with 13 bases in the middle. CDR3 length: 14 residues. CDR3 protein: CASSLALTGEKLFF. The CDR3 nucleotides read TGTGCCAGCAGTTTGGCCCTTACGGGGGAAAAACTGTTTTTT.